This T cell receptor (beta chain) derives from a study of blood T cell repertoires in COVID-19. Looking at the study overall: Samples of COVID-19 (acute and convalescent) were obtained from the United States, Italy and Spain.

In the original workflow: It was from reference gene primer amplification that nucleated cell counts were estimated. Assay used: immunoSEQ multiplex PCR; TCRdb lists only in-frame clones, some missing. V, J and clone size are those of that table, while D and trimming were read from the DNA. The sample carries 220,000 or so clones, roughly 84% recorded once. The CDR3 length is 15 residues. The V end was cut by 6 bases, the J end by 0 bases, with 11 bases between. Germline loops: CDR1 LNHDA, CDR2 SQIVND (reference sequence). The receptor was derived from a woman aged 40 to 49 who had recovered from COVID-19. The chain links TRBV19 to TRBJ2-2; possibly TRBD1 for D (6 bases). The sequencing input was PBMCs or T cells enriched from blood (not recorded which). CDR3 sequence reads: CASSEGDANTGELFF. In DNA form, the CDR3 reads TGTGCCAGTAGCGAGGGGGATGCGAACACCGGGGAGCTGTTTTTT. Using reference TRBV19 and TRBJ2-2 for the parts outside the CDR3, the full variable domain is DGGITQSPKYLFRKEGQNVTLSCEQNLNHDAMYWYRQDPGQGLRLIYYSQIVNDFQKGDIAEGYSVSREKKESFPLTVTSAQKNPTAFYLCASSEGDANTGELFFGEGSRLTVL.